The 21 T cell receptor beta chains presented below share a single source sample, sequenced in a study of vaccination effects on CD4 cells after COVID-19. The table came from immunoSEQ multiplex PCR; TCRdb's copy has only in-frame clones and leaves some out. The sample lists approximately 40,000 clones; around 76% were seen once. The culture ran for 10 days before CD4+ T cells were isolated. The person acquired a PCR-confirmed SARS-CoV-2 infection between March and December 2020. All study participants received two doses of BNT162b2 or mRNA-1273 vaccine. Their antigens remain unidentified. The sequencing used CD4+ T cells from PBMCs cultured without peptide, collected after COVID-19 vaccination. The receptor source for this set is a human donor who had a prior SARS-CoV-2 infection.

V and J are TRBV11-2 and TRBJ1-2; perhaps TRBD1 as D (5 bases). Trimming took 0 bases from V and 4 from J, leaving 15 bases between them. Germline V gene data show CDR1 as SGHAT and CDR2 as FQNNGV. The CDR3 consists of 16 residues. The CDR3 sequence: CASSLDFRGQGYGYTF. The CDR3 DNA reads as TGTGCCAGCAGCTTAGATTTCAGAGGGCAGGGCTATGGCTACACCTTC.

This clone has more than one count but fewer than ten. The chain links TRBV7-8 to TRBJ1-6; possible D gene TRBD1, 6 bases. Trimming stripped 1 base from V and 4 bases from J, with 8 bases between. Germline lookup yields CDR1 SGHVS and CDR2 FQNEAQ. The CDR3 sequence is 15 residues long. The CDR3 here is CASSLGTVYNSPLHF. The CDR3 DNA reads TGTGCCAGCAGCTTAGGGACAGTTTATAATTCACCCCTCCACTTT.

V gene TRBV2 combines with J gene TRBJ2-7; 7 nucleotides line up with TRBD1. The CDR3 spans 12 residues. With V trimmed by 7 bases and J by 3 bases, 3 bases remained unmatched. Germline CDR1 reads SNHLY; CDR2 reads FYNNEI. Here the CDR3 DNA reads TGTGCCAGCACAGACAGGGACTACGAGCAGTACTTC. Its protein product is CASTDRDYEQYF.

This sequence joins TRBV10-3 and TRBJ1-2, with 9 bases identical to TRBD1. The V gene end was trimmed by 2 bases and the J gene end by 4 bases; junction bases not matched to a gene: 5. The CDR3 has 15 residues. CDR1 and CDR2 from the germline V gene are ENHRY and SYGVKD. The CDR3 reads CAISEPGQGIYGYTF. CDR3 coding DNA: TGTGCCATCAGTGAGCCGGGACAGGGAATCTATGGCTACACCTTC.

V is TRBV6-6 and J is TRBJ2-7, with D uncertain. Looked up from germline, CDR1 is MNHNY and CDR2 is SVGAGI (reference sequence). This CDR3 spans 14 amino acids. The germline V and J ends were trimmed by 2 bases and 3 bases, with 11 bases remaining between them. The CDR3 DNA reads TGTGCCAGCAGTTACGGCCAGATATACTACGAGCAGTACTTC. Translation: CASSYGQIYYEQYF.

The chain links TRBV6-6 to TRBJ2-7; D not certain. CDR3 length: 16 amino acids. V lost 5 bases and J lost 1, with 18 bases in between. Germline CDR1 reads MNHNY; CDR2 reads SVGAGI (reference sequence). The CDR3 spells CASSRPPDGASYEQYF. The CDR3 bases are TGTGCCAGCAGTAGGCCCCCCGACGGCGCTTCCTACGAGCAGTACTTC.

The CDR3: CASSQEPSGRYEQYF. The DNA of the CDR3 is TGTGCCAGCAGCCAAGAACCTAGCGGGAGGTACGAGCAGTACTTC. V usage is TRBV3-1 (or the pseudogene TRBV3-2) and J usage is TRBJ2-7; TRBD2 aligns across 11 bases. Germline CDR1 LGHDT, CDR2 YNNKEL (reference sequence). Trimming removed 0 bases from V and 4 bases from J; junction bases left unmatched: 2. This CDR3 has 15 amino acids.

This chain connects TRBV7-2 to TRBJ2-5; perhaps TRBD2 as D (5 bases). With 6 bases removed from V and 5 bases from J, the gap between germline ends came to 22 bases. This CDR3 region has 16 residues. The germline CDR1 and CDR2 sequences are SGHTA and FQGNSA. The CDR3 loop is CASSLEPAKAVETQYF. In DNA form, the CDR3 reads TGTGCCAGCAGTCTAGAACCAGCCAAAGCGGTGGAGACCCAGTACTTC.

The J gene is TRBJ2-7, the V gene TRBV6-5, with TRBD1 as a possible D gene (5 bases). Trimming took off 6 bases at V and 2 bases at J, with 11 bases between the two ends. CDR3 size: 13 residues. Germline CDR1 and CDR2: MNHEY and SVGAGI. The CDR3 protein is CASRLTDPYEQYF. The CDR3 nucleotides read TGTGCCAGCAGGCTGACAGACCCCTACGAGCAGTACTTC.

The V gene is TRBV2, the J gene TRBJ2-3; TRBD2 agrees at 9 bases. Trimming removed 6 bases from V and 0 bases from J; junction bases left unmatched: 7. This CDR3 contains 16 residues. In germline, CDR1 is SNHLY, CDR2 FYNNEI. As DNA, the CDR3 is TGTGCCAGCAGCGCCCATCTAGCGGGGAGCACAGATACGCAGTATTTT. It specifies CASSAHLAGSTDTQYF.

This clone appeared a few times. The chain uses TRBV6-2 or TRBV6-3 and TRBJ2-7; 12 positions match TRBD1. Germline-derived CDR1 and CDR2 are MNHEY and SVGEGT. The CDR3 has 14 residues. V gave up 6 bases and J gave up 5 bases; unmatched junction bases: 5. CDR3 coding DNA: TGTGCCAGCAGCGGGACAGGGGGCTGGAACGAGCAGTACTTC. Protein: CASSGTGGWNEQYF.

The rearrangement links TRBV7-3 to TRBJ2-1; D is ambiguous. The CDR3 is made up of 15 amino acids. Germline V gene lookup returns CDR1 SGHTA and CDR2 FQGTGA. V was clipped by 0 bases and J by 4 bases, with 10 bases between them. CDR3 residues: CASSLTGLGYNEQFF. CDR3 in DNA: TGTGCCAGCAGCTTAACGGGCCTTGGTTACAATGAGCAGTTCTTC.

The chain carries TRBV5-1 and TRBJ2-2, with no clear D. V lost 1 base to trimming and J lost 5 bases, with 9 bases between them. Germline V gene sequence: CDR1 SGHRS, CDR2 YFSETQ. The CDR3 sequence is 14 residues long. The CDR3 nucleotides read TGCGCCAGCAGCTTGAATCCTTGGACCGGGGAGCTGTTTTTT. This codes for CASSLNPWTGELFF.

The chain is built from TRBV4-3 and TRBJ2-7; no clear D. The CDR3 has 14 amino acids. Germline V gene data show CDR1 as LGHNA and CDR2 as YSLEER. The germline V and J ends were trimmed by 4 bases and 3 bases, with 13 bases remaining between them. This CDR3 reads CASSRQRTNYEQYF. In DNA, the CDR3 is TGCGCCAGCAGCCGCCAAAGGACCAACTACGAGCAGTACTTC.

The chain has TRBV5-4 and TRBJ2-7, with TRBD2 matching 7 bases. CDR1 and CDR2 (germline): SGHNT, YYREEE (reference sequence). The CDR3 runs to 15 residues. V dropped 3 bases and J dropped 3; count of bases not matched to a gene: 9. The CDR3 nucleotides read TGTGCCAGCAGCTGGGGGGGTCAAATAAACTACGAGCAGTACTTC. Encoded protein: CASSWGGQINYEQYF.

This clone was detected once. The rearrangement joins TRBV4-1 to TRBJ1-2; no clear D gene. The CDR3 has 13 residues. Germline-derived CDR1 and CDR2 are MGHRA and YSYEKL. Trimming stripped 1 base from V and 8 bases from J, with 11 bases between. The CDR3 reads CASSQVGVGGYTF. CDR3 nucleotides: TGCGCCAGCAGCCAAGTCGGGGTCGGCGGCTACACCTTC.

The CDR3 DNA sequence: TGTGCCAGCAGTAGATTTCCGGGACAGATTGGCGATGAGCAGTTCTTC. Its protein product is CASSRFPGQIGDEQFF. The rearrangement links TRBV9 to TRBJ2-1, with 7 bases identical to TRBD1. Germline assignment: CDR1 SGDLS and CDR2 YYNGEE. V lost 5 bases, J lost 8 bases, and 16 bases stayed unmatched. This CDR3 is 16 amino acids long.

The chain has TRBV24-1 and TRBJ2-1, with D perhaps being TRBD1 or TRBD2 (6 bases each). Germline V gene data show CDR1 as KGHDR and CDR2 as SFDVKD. CDR3 length: 13 residues. Between the trimmed V and J ends, which lost 5 bases and 15 bases, there was a span of 19 bases. In DNA, the CDR3 is TGTGCCACCAGTGGCCAAGGGGGGACCTCTCCGTTCTTC. Translated, it gives CATSGQGGTSPFF.

The chain couples TRBV7-9 to TRBJ2-7; D unclear. Trimming left V 2 bases short and J 3 bases short, with 11 bases between. The CDR3 length is 14 residues. CDR1 is SEHNR and CDR2 is FQNEAQ in the germline V gene (reference sequence). Written as DNA, the CDR3 is TGTGCCAGCAGCTTAAGAGGCCCGGTCTACGAGCAGTACTTC. Its protein is CASSLRGPVYEQYF.

The chain uses TRBV5-6 and TRBJ2-3, with D possibly matching TRBD2 (6 bases). CDR3 length: 14 residues. CDR1 and CDR2 from the germline V gene are SGHDT and YYEEEE. Trimming left V 4 bases short and J 3 bases short, with 12 bases between. The CDR3 DNA sequence: TGTGCCAGCAGCACCCGACTAGGAACAGATACGCAGTATTTT. Translated, it gives CASSTRLGTDTQYF.

This chain connects TRBV6-6 to TRBJ2-2; no clear D gene. Trimming pared 7 bases from V and 0 bases from J, leaving 6 bases between. CDR1 is MNHNY and CDR2 is SVGAGI in the germline V gene (reference sequence). There are 13 residues in the CDR3. The CDR3 spells CASKGSNTGELFF. The CDR3 nucleotides read TGTGCCAGCAAAGGATCGAACACCGGGGAGCTGTTTTTT.